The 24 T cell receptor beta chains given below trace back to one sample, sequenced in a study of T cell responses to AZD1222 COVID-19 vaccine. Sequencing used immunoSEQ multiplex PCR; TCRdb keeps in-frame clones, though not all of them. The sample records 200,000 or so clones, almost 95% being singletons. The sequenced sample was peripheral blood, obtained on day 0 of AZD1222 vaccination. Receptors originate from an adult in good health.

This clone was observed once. The CDR3 DNA follows: TGCGCCAGCAGCCGAGATCCGGGACAGGGTAGGCCAGATACGCAGTATTTT. This gives the protein CASSRDPGQGRPDTQYF. The chain carries TRBV4-1 and TRBJ2-3; 9 bases agree with TRBD1. Germline V gene sequence: CDR1 MGHRA, CDR2 YSYEKL. This CDR3 spans 17 amino acids. Trimming removed 4 bases from V and 4 bases from J; junction bases left unmatched: 12.

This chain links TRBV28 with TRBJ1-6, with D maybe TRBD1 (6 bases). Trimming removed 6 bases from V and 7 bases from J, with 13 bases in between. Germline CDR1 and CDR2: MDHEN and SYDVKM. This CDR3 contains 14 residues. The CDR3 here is CASSLGGGNSPLHF. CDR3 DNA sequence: TGTGCCAGCAGCCTGGGGGGGGGCAATTCACCCCTCCACTTT.

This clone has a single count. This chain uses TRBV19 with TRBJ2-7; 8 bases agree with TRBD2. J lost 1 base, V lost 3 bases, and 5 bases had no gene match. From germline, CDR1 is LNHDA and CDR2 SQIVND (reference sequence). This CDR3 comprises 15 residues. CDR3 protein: CASSITSSGSYEQYF. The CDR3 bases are TGTGCCAGTAGTATCACCTCTAGCGGGTCCTACGAGCAGTACTTC.

CDR3 in DNA: TGTGCCAGCAGCCAAGACCTCAGGGGGTTAGCTTATAATTCACCCCTCCACTTT. Translating it yields CASSQDLRGLAYNSPLHF. The chain links TRBV4-2 to TRBJ1-6, with TRBD1 matching 7 bases. The germline V gene encodes CDR1 LGHNA and CDR2 YNFKEQ. V shed 0 bases and J 4 bases; nucleotides not matched to a gene: 9. The CDR3 consists of 18 residues.

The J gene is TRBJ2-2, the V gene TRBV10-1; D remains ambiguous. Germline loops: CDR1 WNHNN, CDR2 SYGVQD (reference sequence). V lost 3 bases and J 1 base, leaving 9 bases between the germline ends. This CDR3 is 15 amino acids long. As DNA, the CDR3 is TGCGCCAGCAGTGAATTGGGGTGGAACACCGGGGAGCTGTTTTTT. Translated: CASSELGWNTGELFF.

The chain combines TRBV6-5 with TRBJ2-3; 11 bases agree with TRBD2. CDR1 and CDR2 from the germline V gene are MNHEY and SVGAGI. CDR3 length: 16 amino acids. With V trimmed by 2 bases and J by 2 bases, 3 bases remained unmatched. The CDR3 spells CASSYRTSGLTDTQYF. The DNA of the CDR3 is TGTGCCAGCAGTTACCGGACTAGCGGGCTCACAGATACGCAGTATTTT.

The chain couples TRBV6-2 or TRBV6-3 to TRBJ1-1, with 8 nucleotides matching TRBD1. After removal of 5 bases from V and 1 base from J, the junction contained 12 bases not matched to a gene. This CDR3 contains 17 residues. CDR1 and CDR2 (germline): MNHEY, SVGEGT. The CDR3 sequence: CASSNSRGRGRNTEAFF. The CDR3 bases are TGTGCCAGCAGTAATTCCAGGGGGCGCGGTCGGAACACTGAAGCTTTCTTT.

The CDR3 spells CASSQGPTRDTEAFF. The CDR3 nucleotides read TGTGCCAGCAGCCAGGGGCCCACGCGGGACACTGAAGCTTTCTTT. The chain links TRBV4-2 to TRBJ1-1; possibly TRBD1 for D (5 bases). Looked up from germline, CDR1 is LGHNA and CDR2 is YNFKEQ. V was cut by 3 bases and J by 3 bases, with 14 bases left in between. There are 15 residues in the CDR3.

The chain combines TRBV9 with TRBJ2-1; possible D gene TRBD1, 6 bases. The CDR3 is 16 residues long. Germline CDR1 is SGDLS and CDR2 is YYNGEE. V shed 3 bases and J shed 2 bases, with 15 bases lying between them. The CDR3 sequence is CASSAGARRTYNEQFF. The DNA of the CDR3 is TGTGCCAGCAGCGCAGGGGCCCGACGCACCTACAATGAGCAGTTCTTC.

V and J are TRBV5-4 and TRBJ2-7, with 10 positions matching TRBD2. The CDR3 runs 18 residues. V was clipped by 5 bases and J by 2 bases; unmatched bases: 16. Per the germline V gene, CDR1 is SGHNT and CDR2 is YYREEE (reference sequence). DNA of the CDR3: TGTGCCAGCAGACTGACCCCAGCGGGAGGGCAGGGAGCCTACGAGCAGTACTTC. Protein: CASRLTPAGGQGAYEQYF.

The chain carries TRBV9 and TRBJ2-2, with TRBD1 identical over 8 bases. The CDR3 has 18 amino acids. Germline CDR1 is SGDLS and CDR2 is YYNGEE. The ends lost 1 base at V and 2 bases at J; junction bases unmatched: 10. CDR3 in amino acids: CASSVPPGRGPNTGELFF. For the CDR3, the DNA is TGTGCCAGCAGCGTACCGCCGGGCAGGGGGCCTAACACCGGGGAGCTGTTTTTT.

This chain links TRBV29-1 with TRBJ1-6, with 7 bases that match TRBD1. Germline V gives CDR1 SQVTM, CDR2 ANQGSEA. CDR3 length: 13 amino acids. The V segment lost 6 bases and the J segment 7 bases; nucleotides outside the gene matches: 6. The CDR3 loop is CSVQGQRNSPLHF. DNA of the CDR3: TGCAGCGTACAGGGACAGCGGAATTCACCCCTCCACTTT.

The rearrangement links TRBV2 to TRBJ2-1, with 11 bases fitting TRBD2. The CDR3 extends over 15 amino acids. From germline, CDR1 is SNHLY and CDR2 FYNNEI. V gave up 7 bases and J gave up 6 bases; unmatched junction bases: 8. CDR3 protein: CASTEGGLAGNEQFF. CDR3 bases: TGTGCCAGCACCGAGGGTGGACTAGCGGGCAATGAGCAGTTCTTC.

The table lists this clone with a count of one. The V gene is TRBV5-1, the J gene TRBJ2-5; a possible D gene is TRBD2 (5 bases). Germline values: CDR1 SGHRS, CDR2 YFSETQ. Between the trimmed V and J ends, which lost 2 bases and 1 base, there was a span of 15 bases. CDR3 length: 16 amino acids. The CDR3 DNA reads TGCGCCAGCAGCTTAGTGTTCAGGAGGCTCCAAGAGACCCAGTACTTC. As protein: CASSLVFRRLQETQYF.

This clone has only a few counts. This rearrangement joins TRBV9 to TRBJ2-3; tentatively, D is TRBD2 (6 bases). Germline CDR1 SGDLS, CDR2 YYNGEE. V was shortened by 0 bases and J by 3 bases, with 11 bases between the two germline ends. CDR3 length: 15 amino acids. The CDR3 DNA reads TGTGCCAGCAGCGTAGCCGGGAGTACTACAGATACGCAGTATTTT. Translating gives CASSVAGSTTDTQYF.

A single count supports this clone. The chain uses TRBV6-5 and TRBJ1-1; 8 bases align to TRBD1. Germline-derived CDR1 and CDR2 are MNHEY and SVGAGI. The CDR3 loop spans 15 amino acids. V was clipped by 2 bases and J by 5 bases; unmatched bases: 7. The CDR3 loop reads CASSYARTGWTEAFF. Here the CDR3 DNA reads TGTGCCAGCAGTTACGCCCGGACAGGGTGGACTGAAGCTTTCTTT.

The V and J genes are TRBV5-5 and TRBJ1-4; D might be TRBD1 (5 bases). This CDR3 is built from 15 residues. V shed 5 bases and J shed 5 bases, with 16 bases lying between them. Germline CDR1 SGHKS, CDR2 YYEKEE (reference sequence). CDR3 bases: TGTGCCAGCAGGTTCGGTACGGGGGTGAATGAAAAACTGTTTTTT. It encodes CASRFGTGVNEKLFF.

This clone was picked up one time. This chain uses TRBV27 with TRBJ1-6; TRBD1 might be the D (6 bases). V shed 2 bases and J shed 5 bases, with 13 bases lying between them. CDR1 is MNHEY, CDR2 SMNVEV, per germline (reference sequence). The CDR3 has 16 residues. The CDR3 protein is CASSLIRGSHNSPLHF. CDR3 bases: TGTGCCAGCAGTTTAATAAGGGGGTCCCATAATTCACCCCTCCACTTT.

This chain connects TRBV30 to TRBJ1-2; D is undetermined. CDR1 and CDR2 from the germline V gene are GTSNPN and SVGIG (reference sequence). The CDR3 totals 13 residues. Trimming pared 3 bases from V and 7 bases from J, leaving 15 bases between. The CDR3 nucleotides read TGTGCCTGGAGCCCTTCGCGGGGATCTGGCTACACCTTC. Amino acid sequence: CAWSPSRGSGYTF.

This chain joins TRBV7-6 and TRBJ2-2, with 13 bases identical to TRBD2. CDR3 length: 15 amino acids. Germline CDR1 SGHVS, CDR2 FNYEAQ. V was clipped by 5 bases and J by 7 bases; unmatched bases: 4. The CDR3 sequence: CASSGTSGNNGELFF. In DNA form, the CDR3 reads TGTGCCAGCAGCGGGACTAGCGGGAATAACGGGGAGCTGTTTTTT. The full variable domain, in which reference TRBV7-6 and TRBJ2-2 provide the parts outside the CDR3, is GAGVSQSPRYKVTKRGQDVALRCDPISGHVSLYWYRQALGQGPEFLTYFNYEAQQDKSGLPNDRFSAERPEGSISTLTIQRTEQRDSAMYRCASSGTSGNNGELFFGEGSRLTVL.

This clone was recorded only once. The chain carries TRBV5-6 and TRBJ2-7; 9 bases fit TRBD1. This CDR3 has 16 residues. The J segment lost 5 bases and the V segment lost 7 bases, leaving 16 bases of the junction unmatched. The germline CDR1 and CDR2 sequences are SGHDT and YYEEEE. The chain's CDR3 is CASVETSGQGLNEQYF. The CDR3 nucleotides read TGTGCCAGCGTGGAGACGTCCGGACAGGGGCTCAACGAGCAGTACTTC.

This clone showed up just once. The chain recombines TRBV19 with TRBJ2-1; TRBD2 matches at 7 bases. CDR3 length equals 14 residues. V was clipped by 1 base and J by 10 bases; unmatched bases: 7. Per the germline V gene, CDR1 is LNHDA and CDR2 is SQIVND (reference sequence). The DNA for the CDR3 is TGTGCCAGTAGTATAGCGGGAGGTACCCGAGAGCAGTTCTTC. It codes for CASSIAGGTREQFF.

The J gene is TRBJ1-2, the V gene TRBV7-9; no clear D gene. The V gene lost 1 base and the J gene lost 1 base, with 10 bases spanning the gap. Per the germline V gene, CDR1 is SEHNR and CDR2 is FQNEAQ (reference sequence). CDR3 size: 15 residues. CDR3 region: CASSLGASVNYGYTF. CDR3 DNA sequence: TGTGCCAGCAGCTTAGGGGCCAGCGTTAACTATGGCTACACCTTC.

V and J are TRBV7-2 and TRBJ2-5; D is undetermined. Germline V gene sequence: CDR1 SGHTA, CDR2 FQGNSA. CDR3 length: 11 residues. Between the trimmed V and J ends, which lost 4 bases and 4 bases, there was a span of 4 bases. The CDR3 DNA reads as TGTGCCAGCAGCTATGGAGAGACCCAGTACTTC. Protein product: CASSYGETQYF.